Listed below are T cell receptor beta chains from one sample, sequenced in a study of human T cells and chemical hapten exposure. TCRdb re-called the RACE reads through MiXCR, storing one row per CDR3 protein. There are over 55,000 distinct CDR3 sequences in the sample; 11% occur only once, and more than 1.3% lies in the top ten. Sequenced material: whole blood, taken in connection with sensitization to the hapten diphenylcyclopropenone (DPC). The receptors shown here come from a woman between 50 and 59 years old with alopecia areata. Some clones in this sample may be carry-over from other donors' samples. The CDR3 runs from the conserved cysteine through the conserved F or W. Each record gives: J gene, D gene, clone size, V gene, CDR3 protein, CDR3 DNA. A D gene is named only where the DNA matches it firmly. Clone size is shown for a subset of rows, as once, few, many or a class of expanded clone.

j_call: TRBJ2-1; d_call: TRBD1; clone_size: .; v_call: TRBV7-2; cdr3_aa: CASSFSGTGSNEQFF; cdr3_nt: TGTGCCAGCAGCTTCTCCGGGACAGGGAGCAATGAGCAGTTCTTC
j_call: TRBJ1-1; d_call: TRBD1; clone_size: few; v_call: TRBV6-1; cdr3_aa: CASSKTGGTEAFF; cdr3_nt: TGTGCCAGCAGCAAAACAGGGGGAACTGAAGCTTTCTTT
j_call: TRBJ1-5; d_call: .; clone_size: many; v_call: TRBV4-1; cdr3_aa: CASSQDWQGGQPQHF; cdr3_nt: TGCGCCAGCAGCCAAGACTGGCAGGGAGGTCAGCCCCAGCATTTT
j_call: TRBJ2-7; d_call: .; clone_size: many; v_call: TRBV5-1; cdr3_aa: CASSYYEQYF; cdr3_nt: TGCGCCAGCAGCTACTACGAGCAGTACTTC
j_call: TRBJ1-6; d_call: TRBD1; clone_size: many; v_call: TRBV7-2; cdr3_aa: CASSLAVRGGNSPLHF; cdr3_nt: TGTGCCAGCAGCTTAGCCGTTCGAGGGGGCAATTCACCCCTCCACTTT
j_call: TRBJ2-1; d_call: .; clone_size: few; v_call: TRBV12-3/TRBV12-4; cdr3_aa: CASRQVQPNEQFF; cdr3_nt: TGTGCCAGCAGACAGGTCCAACCCAATGAGCAGTTCTTC
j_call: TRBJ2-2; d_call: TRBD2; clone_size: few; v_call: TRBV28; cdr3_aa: CASSSSDLAGLNTGELFF; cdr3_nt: TGTGCCAGCAGTTCCTCAGATTTAGCGGGGTTGAACACCGGGGAGCTGTTTTTT
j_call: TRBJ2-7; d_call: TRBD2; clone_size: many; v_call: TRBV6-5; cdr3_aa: CASSYSISGGYEQYF; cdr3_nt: TGTGCCAGCAGTTACTCGATATCGGGGGGCTACGAGCAGTACTTC
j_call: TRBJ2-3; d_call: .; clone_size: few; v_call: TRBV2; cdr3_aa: CASRGPSTDTQYF; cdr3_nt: TGTGCCAGCCGAGGACCTAGCACAGATACGCAGTATTTT
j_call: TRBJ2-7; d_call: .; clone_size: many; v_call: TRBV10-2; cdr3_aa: CASTGGTSYEQYF; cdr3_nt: TGCGCCAGCACAGGGGGGACTTCCTACGAGCAGTACTTC
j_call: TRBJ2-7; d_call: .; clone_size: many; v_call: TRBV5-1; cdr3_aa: CASSQQGRQYEQYF; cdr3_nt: TGCGCCAGCAGTCAGCAGGGGAGGCAGTACGAGCAGTACTTC
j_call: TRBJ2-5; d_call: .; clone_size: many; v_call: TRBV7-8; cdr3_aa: CASSRQLQETQYF; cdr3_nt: TGTGCCAGCAGTCGACAGTTGCAAGAGACCCAGTACTTC
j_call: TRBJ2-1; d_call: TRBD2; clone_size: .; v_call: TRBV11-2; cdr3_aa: CASNINLSGRGQFF; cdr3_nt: TGTGCCAGCAACATCAACCTTAGCGGGAGGGGGCAGTTCTTC
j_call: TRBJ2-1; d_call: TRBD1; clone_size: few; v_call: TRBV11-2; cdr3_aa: CASSSPGTGKNEQFF; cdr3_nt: TGTGCCAGCAGCTCCCCCGGGACAGGGAAAAATGAGCAGTTCTTC
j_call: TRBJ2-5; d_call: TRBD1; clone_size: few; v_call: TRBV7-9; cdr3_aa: CASSPGQGGETQYF; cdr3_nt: TGTGCCAGCAGCCCCGGACAGGGCGGTGAGACCCAGTACTTC
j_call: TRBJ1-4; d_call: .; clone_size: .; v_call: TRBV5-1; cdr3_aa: CASSPGSSSEKLFF; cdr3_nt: TGCGCCAGCAGTCCGGGCAGTTCGAGTGAAAAACTGTTTTTT
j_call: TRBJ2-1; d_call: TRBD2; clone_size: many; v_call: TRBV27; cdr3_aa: CASSLLGLAANNEQFF; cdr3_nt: TGTGCCAGCAGTCTATTGGGACTAGCGGCCAACAATGAGCAGTTCTTC
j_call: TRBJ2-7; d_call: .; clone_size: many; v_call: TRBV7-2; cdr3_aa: CASSLARGNAYEQYF; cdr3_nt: TGTGCCAGCAGCTTAGCGAGGGGAAACGCCTACGAGCAGTACTTC
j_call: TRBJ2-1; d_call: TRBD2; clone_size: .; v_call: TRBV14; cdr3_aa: CASSHARTSGSYNEQFF; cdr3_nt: TGTGCCAGCAGCCACGCCCGGACTAGCGGGAGTTACAATGAGCAGTTCTTC
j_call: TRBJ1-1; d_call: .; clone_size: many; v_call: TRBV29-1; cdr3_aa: CSVVGNTEAFF; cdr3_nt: TGCAGCGTTGTCGGGAACACTGAAGCTTTCTTT
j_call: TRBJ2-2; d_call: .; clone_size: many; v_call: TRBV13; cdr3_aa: CASTERLRRTTGELFF; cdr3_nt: TGTGCCAGCACCGAAAGACTCAGGAGAACCACCGGGGAGCTGTTTTTT
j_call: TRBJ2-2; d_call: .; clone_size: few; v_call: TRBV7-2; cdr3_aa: CATNLWGPNTGELFF; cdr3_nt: TGTGCCACCAACCTTTGGGGCCCGAACACCGGGGAGCTGTTTTTT
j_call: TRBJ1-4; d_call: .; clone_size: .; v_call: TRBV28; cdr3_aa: CASSLGINEKLFF; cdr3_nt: TGTGCCAGCAGTTTGGGGATTAATGAAAAACTGTTTTTT
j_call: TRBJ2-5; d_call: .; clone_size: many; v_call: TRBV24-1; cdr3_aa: CATAHGETQYF; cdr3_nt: TGTGCCACCGCCCACGGGGAGACCCAGTACTTC
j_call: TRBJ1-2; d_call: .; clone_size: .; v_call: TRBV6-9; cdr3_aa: CASSYSPGLNYGYTF; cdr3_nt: TGTGCCAGCAGTTATTCTCCAGGCCTGAACTATGGCTACACCTTC
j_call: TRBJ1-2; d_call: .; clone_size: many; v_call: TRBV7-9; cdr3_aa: CASSLGTPNLYGYTF; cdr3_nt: TGTGCCAGCAGCTTAGGGACACCGAACCTCTATGGCTACACCTTC
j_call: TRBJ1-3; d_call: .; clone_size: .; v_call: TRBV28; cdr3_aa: CASSFGVISGNTIYF; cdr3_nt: TGTGCCAGCAGTTTTGGGGTTATCTCTGGAAACACCATATATTTT
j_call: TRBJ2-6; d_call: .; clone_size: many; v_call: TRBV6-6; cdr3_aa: CASIRPGANVLTF; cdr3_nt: TGTGCCAGCATACGCCCTGGGGCCAACGTCCTGACTTTC
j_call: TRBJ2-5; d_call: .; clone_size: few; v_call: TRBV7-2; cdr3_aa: CASSFTGRVETQYF; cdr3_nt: TGTGCCAGCAGCTTCACGGGCAGGGTGGAGACCCAGTACTTC
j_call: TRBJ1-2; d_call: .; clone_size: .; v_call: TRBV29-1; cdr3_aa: CSVQSTGHGYTF; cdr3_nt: TGCAGCGTCCAATCAACAGGGCATGGCTACACCTTC
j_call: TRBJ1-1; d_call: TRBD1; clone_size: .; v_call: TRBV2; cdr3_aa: CASRPGQGRDEAFF; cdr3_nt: TGTGCCAGCAGGCCGGGACAGGGGAGAGATGAAGCTTTCTTT
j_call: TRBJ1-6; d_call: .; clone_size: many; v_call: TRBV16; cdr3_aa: CASSQSAPQQGQSPLHF; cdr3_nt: TGTGCCAGCAGCCAATCAGCCCCCCAGCAGGGTCAATCACCCCTCCACTTT
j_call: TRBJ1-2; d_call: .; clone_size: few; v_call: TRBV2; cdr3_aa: CASSSGRVGYGYTF; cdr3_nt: TGTGCCAGCAGTAGCGGCAGGGTCGGCTATGGCTACACCTTC
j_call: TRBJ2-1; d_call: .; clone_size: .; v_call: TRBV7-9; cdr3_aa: CASSLALNEQFF; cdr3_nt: TGTGCCAGCAGCTTAGCGCTTAATGAGCAGTTCTTC
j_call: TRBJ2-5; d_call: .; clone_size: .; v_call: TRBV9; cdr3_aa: CASSVTGQIYQETQYF; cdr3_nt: TGTGCCAGCAGCGTCACAGGGCAGATTTACCAAGAGACCCAGTACTTC
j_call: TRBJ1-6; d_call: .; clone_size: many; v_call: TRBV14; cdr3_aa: CASSLQGSSPLHF; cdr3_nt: TGTGCCAGCAGCCTGCAGGGGTCCTCACCCCTCCACTTT
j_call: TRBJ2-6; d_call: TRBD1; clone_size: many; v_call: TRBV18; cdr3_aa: CASSPGQTGANVLTF; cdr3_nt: TGTGCCAGCTCACCGGGACAGACTGGGGCCAACGTCCTGACTTTC
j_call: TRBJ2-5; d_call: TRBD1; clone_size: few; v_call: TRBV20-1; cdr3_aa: CSVKGATETQYF; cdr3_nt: TGCAGTGTCAAGGGGGCAACGGAGACCCAGTACTTC
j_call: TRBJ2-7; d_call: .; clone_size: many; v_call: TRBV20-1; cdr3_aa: CSAGGTRGYEQYF; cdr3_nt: TGCAGTGCTGGGGGTACCCGAGGCTACGAGCAGTACTTC
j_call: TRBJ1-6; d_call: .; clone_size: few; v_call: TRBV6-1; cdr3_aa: CASSEGPGRGSPLHF; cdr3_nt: TGTGCCAGCAGTGAAGGGCCAGGGCGGGGTTCACCCCTCCACTTT